This TCR beta chain was documented in a study of T cell responses to AZD1222 COVID-19 vaccine. The germline CDR1 and CDR2 sequences are MDHEN and SYDVKM. V gave up 5 bases and J gave up 1 base, with 6 bases separating them. The CDR3 is 14 amino acids. Data came from immunoSEQ multiplex PCR; TCRdb stores just in-frame clones and leaves some out. The sample lists approximately 120,000 clones, 88% seen once, with 4% to 4.5% in the top ten. The starting material was peripheral blood, obtained on day 0 of AZD1222 vaccination. V is TRBV28 and J is TRBJ1-6; D not certain. This sequence was found in an adult in good health. The CDR3 sequence is CASSTGSYNSPLHF. The CDR3 DNA is TGTGCCAGCAGTACGGGGTCCTATAATTCACCCCTCCACTTT. Drawing the rest from reference TRBV28 and TRBJ1-6, the complete variable domain is DVKVTQSSRYLVKRTGEKVFLECVQDMDHENMFWYRQDPGLGLRLIYFSYDVKMKEKGDIPEGYSVSREKKERFSLILESASTNQTSMYLCASSTGSYNSPLHFGNGTRLTVT.